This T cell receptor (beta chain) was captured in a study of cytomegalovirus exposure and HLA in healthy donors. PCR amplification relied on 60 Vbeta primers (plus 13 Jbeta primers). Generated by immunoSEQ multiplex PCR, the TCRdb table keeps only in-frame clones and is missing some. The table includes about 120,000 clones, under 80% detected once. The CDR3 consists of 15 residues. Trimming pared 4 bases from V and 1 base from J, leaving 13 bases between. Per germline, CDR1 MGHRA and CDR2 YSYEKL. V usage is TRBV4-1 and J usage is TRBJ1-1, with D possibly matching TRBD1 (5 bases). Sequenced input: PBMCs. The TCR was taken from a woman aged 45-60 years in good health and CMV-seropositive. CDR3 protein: CASSPLETANTEAFF. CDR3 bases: TGCGCCAGCAGCCCCCTTGAGACAGCGAACACTGAAGCTTTCTTT.